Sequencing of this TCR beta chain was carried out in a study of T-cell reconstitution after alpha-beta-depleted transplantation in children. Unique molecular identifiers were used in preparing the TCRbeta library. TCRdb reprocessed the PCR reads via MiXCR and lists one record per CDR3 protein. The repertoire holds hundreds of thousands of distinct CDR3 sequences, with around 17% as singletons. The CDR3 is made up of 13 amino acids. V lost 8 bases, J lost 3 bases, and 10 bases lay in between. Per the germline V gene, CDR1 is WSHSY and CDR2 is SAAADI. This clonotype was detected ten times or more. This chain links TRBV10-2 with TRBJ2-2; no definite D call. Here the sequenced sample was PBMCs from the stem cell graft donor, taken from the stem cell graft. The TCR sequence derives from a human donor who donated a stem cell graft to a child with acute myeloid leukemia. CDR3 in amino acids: CASGVRHTGELFF. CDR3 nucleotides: TGCGCCAGCGGAGTGAGACACACCGGGGAGCTGTTTTTT.